The source of this TCR beta chain is a study of T cell repertoires in cytomegalovirus infection. On the study more broadly: Public TCR beta signatures indicated both CMV infection and matching HLA type. Study-level results: Identification of carriers of CMV plus the relevant HLA was achieved through cumulative public TCR beta family frequency. The study found HLA-C-restricted CMV-specific TCR beta clonotypes dominating the ex vivo response.

As concerns this clonotype: Its antigen is not identified.

One entry per CDR3 protein, called by TCRdb with MiXCR from the reads. The table records 150,000 to 200,000 distinct CDR3 sequences, about a tenth of them present only once. V gave up 5 bases and J gave up 5 bases, with 16 bases separating them. The CDR3 covers 15 residues. CDR1 and CDR2 from the germline V gene are LNHDA and SQIVND (reference sequence). J is TRBJ1-5 and V is TRBV19, with D maybe TRBD1 (6 bases). Sequencing was performed on PBMCs. This clonotype was sampled from a human donor in good health (CMV status not recorded). Some clones in this sample may be carry-over from other donors' samples. The CDR3 loop reads CASSETQGIHQPQHF. The CDR3 coding sequence is TGTGCCAGTAGTGAAACTCAGGGGATTCATCAGCCCCAGCATTTT.